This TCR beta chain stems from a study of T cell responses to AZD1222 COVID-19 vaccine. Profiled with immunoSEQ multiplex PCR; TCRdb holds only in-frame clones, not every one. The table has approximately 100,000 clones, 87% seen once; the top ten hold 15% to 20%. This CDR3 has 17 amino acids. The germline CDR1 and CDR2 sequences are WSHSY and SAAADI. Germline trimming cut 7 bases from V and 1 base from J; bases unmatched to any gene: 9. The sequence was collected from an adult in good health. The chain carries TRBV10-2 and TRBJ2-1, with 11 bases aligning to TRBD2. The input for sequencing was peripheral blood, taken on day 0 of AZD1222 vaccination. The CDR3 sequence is CASKGVLAGVSYNEQFF. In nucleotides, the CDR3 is TGCGCCAGCAAGGGGGTACTAGCGGGAGTGTCCTACAATGAGCAGTTCTTC.